These T cell receptor beta chains were read from a single sample in a study of T cell responses to AZD1222 COVID-19 vaccine. Repertoires were generated with immunoSEQ multiplex PCR, while TCRdb's copy carries only in-frame clones and drops some. The sample consists of some 120,000 clones, 88% of them appearing once. The sequencing used peripheral blood, collected on day 0 of AZD1222 vaccination. These receptors all stem from an adult in good health. CDR3s leave out the opening cysteine and the closing phenylalanine or tryptophan.

CDR3: ASSYSSRQGNYEQY
V: TRBV6-5
J: TRBJ2-7
length: 14

CDR3: ASSDYRTGAGNTIY
V: TRBV2
J: TRBJ1-3
length: 14

CDR3: AWSARGQGSRNQPQH
V: TRBV30
J: TRBJ1-5
length: 15

CDR3: ASTDYNEQF
V: TRBV6-5
J: TRBJ2-1
length: 9

CDR3: ASSLGGEAF
V: TRBV7-8
J: TRBJ1-1
length: 9

CDR3: ASGLIRGPEAF
V: TRBV12-5
J: TRBJ1-1
length: 11

CDR3: ASSPGYRANEKLF
V: TRBV18
J: TRBJ1-4
length: 13

CDR3: ASSPPTGSNEKLF
V: TRBV5-1
J: TRBJ1-4
length: 13

CDR3: ASSSRDGAYEQY
V: TRBV6-5
J: TRBJ2-7
length: 12

CDR3: ASSQDGTNYGYT
V: TRBV2
J: TRBJ1-2
length: 12

CDR3: SVDRRAYYGYT
V: TRBV29-1
J: TRBJ1-2
length: 11

CDR3: ASSIDIKGIGTDTQY
V: TRBV19
J: TRBJ2-3
length: 15

CDR3: ASSYGFGLLNTEAF
V: TRBV6-5
J: TRBJ1-1
length: 14

CDR3: ASSPFRGGVAYEQY
V: TRBV7-8
J: TRBJ2-7
length: 14

CDR3: ASSSQIDTSGANVLT
V: TRBV27
J: TRBJ2-6
length: 15

CDR3: ASSLGRTTNEKLF
V: TRBV7-8
J: TRBJ1-4
length: 13

CDR3: AISVFFNSPGGNTEAF
V: TRBV10-3
J: TRBJ1-1
length: 16

CDR3: ASRRQGERNEKLF
V: TRBV19
J: TRBJ1-4
length: 13

CDR3: ASSPSSYIQY
V: TRBV6-2/TRBV6-3
J: TRBJ2-4
length: 10

CDR3: ASTMGTSVGEQY
V: TRBV5-1
J: TRBJ2-7
length: 12

CDR3: ASSVVPGSGNTIY
V: TRBV9
J: TRBJ1-3
length: 13

CDR3: ARSLGQLPSNQPQH
V: TRBV5-3
J: TRBJ1-5
length: 14

CDR3: ASRQAGGGRAYEQY
V: TRBV5-1
J: TRBJ2-7
length: 14

CDR3: ASSPRRDYLEPELF
V: TRBV18
J: TRBJ2-2
length: 14

CDR3: ASSPLGQGRKEDTQY
V: TRBV14
J: TRBJ2-3
length: 15

CDR3: ASSLAAEAF
V: TRBV7-9
J: TRBJ1-1
length: 9

CDR3: ASSQPQGLTDTQY
V: TRBV4-1
J: TRBJ2-3
length: 13

CDR3: ASSYPTSGRVNTQY
V: TRBV6-5
J: TRBJ2-3
length: 14

CDR3: ASSSLSTEAF
V: TRBV18
J: TRBJ1-1
length: 10

CDR3: ASSQDRGTGLQPQH
V: TRBV4-3
J: TRBJ1-5
length: 14

CDR3: ASSPRVVGGYEQY
V: TRBV27
J: TRBJ2-7
length: 13

CDR3: ASSPGQIANTGELF
V: TRBV5-4
J: TRBJ2-2
length: 14

CDR3: ASSPRAALDEKLF
V: TRBV9
J: TRBJ1-4
length: 13

CDR3: ASSLWRARNTEAF
V: TRBV28
J: TRBJ1-1
length: 13

CDR3: ASSSFDGGRVEKLF
V: TRBV19
J: TRBJ1-4
length: 14

CDR3: SVGSTPNEKLF
V: TRBV29-1
J: TRBJ1-4
length: 11

CDR3: ASGSGMGTGELF
V: TRBV12-5
J: TRBJ2-2
length: 12

CDR3: ASSRSETLH
V: TRBV3-1/TRBV3-2
J: TRBJ1-6
length: 9

CDR3: ASSEAGTSGGYEQY
V: TRBV6-1
J: TRBJ2-7
length: 14

CDR3: ATSRQGNEQY
V: TRBV15
J: TRBJ2-7
length: 10

CDR3: ASSPKGRGRGYSLQQY
V: TRBV18
J: TRBJ2-7
length: 16

CDR3: ASSILQINSPLH
V: TRBV19
J: TRBJ1-6
length: 12

CDR3: ASSPNPTGFNEQY
V: TRBV18
J: TRBJ2-7
length: 13

CDR3: SVEDKTGSTDTQY
V: TRBV29-1
J: TRBJ2-3
length: 13

CDR3: ASSLEDTQY
V: TRBV7-2
J: TRBJ2-3
length: 9

CDR3: SVVGQLNTEAF
V: TRBV29-1
J: TRBJ1-1
length: 11

CDR3: ASSFGAQGRGQPQH
V: TRBV5-1
J: TRBJ1-5
length: 14

CDR3: ASSTRGRDTQY
V: TRBV6-6
J: TRBJ2-3
length: 11

CDR3: ASSYYGQGNTEAF
V: TRBV6-5
J: TRBJ1-1
length: 13

CDR3: ASSVHRTSGSVDEQF
V: TRBV7-2
J: TRBJ2-1
length: 15

CDR3: ASSLEVAGEYEQY
V: TRBV5-1
J: TRBJ2-7
length: 13

CDR3: ASSLPGQGREQY
V: TRBV6-5
J: TRBJ2-7
length: 12

CDR3: ASSEATGRVTGELF
V: TRBV10-2
J: TRBJ2-2
length: 14

CDR3: ASSTRTYQPQH
V: TRBV19
J: TRBJ1-5
length: 11

CDR3: ASSLFRGSTEAF
V: TRBV11-2
J: TRBJ1-1
length: 12

CDR3: SASTGGRGF
V: TRBV20-1
J: TRBJ2-1
length: 9

CDR3: ASSSGPSRTDTQY
V: TRBV7-3
J: TRBJ2-3
length: 13

CDR3: ASSIDGLSTGELF
V: TRBV19
J: TRBJ2-2
length: 13

CDR3: ASSPRDRGSEQY
V: TRBV5-6
J: TRBJ2-7
length: 12

CDR3: ASRSGTSGTGELF
V: TRBV2
J: TRBJ2-2
length: 13